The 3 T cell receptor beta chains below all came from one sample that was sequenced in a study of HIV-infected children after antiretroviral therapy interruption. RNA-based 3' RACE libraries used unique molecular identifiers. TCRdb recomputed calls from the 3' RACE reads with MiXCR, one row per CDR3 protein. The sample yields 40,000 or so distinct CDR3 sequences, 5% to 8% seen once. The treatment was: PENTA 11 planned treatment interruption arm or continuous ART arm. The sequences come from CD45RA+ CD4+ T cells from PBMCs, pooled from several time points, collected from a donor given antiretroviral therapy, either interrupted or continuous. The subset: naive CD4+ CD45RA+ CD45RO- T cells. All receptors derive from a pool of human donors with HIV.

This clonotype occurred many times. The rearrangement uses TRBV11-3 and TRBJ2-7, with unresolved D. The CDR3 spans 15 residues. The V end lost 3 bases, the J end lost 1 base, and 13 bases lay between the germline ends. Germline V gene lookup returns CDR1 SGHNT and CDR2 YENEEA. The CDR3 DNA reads TGTGCCAGCAGCTTGCGATCGACTCCTTCCTACGAGCAGTACTTC. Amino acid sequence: CASSLRSTPSYEQYF.

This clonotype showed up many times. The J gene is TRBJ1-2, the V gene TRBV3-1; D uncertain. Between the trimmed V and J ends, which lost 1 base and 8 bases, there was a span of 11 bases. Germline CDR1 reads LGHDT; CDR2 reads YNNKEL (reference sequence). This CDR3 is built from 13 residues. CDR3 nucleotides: TGTGCCAGCAGCCAAGTTATTTGGAGAGGCTACACCTTC. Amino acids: CASSQVIWRGYTF.

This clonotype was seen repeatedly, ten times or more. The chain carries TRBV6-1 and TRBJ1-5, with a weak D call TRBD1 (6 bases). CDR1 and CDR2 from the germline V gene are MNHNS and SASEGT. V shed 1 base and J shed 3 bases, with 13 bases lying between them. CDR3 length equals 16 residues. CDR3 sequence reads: CASSEGSGVANQPQHF. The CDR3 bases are TGTGCCAGCAGTGAAGGTTCAGGGGTCGCCAATCAGCCCCAGCATTTT.